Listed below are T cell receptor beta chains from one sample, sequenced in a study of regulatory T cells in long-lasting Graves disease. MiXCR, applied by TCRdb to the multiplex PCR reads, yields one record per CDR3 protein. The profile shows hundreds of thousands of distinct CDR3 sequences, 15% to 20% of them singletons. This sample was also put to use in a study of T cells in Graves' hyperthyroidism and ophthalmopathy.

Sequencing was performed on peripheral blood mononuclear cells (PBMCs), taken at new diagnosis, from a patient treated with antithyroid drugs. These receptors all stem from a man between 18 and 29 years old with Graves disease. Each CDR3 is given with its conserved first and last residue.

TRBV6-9	CASSSTHRGAETQYF
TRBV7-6	CASSNRQGVDTGELFF
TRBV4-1	CASSRRLEAFF
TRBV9	CASSAGGLAGSSYNEQFF
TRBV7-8	CASSSQQGRTYGYTF
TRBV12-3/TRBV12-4	CASSFGYKVEQYF
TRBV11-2	CASSLHRENSGNTIYF
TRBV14	CASSLGIGSPLHF
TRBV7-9	CASSHRDREASDGYTF
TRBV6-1	CASMEERSSPLHF
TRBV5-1	CASTTGTGRTGELFF
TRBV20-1	CSARDFRDGQGGNIQYF
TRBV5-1	CASDSTGNTEAFF
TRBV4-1	CASSQADRESQPQHF
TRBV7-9	CASSSPGTSGSGYSYEQYF
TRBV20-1	CSAIGRAGNTDTQYF
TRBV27	CASSLEGRYEQYF
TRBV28	CASSLSGGMGYEQYF
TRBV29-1	CSRRDGGSQFF
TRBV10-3	CAISQTGASNQPQHF
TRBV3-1	CASSHGTSAGGELFF
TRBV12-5	CASGLVQGGDVNEQFF
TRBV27	CASSGRGGNTEAFF
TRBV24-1	CATSEAPGQGPHEQYF
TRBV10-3	CAIRRGSGGTEAFF
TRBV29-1	CSVVRQGRGGYEQFF
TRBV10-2	CASSEANRNTGELFF
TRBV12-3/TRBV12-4	CASSEGPYQETQYF
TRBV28	CASSRWTDTEAFF
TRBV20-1	CSATGSGSTDTQYF
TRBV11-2	CASSFSGIATDTQYF
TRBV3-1	CASSQDPVSSDTQYF
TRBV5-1	CASSLGGTGNIQYF
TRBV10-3	CAIRLGLADYEQYF
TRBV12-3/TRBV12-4	CASSLRGLNEKLFF
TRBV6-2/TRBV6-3	CASSVFGGSGANVLTF
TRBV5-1	CASTWDSNTEAFF
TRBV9	CASSGTNTDTQYF
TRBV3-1	CASSQELALSYEQYF
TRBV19	CASRRQGIDGYTF
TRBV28	CASSFRFGLAGISYEQYF
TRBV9	CASSRRGANEKLFF
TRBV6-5	CASSYRQREIATGELFF
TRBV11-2	CASSVHGATNEKLFF
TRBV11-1	CASSRSQGMGYEQYF
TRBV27	CASSAGTGAYGYTF
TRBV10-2	CASSESMARTGARTQYF
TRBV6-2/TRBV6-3	CASSYYGLAEYYEQYF